This T cell receptor beta chain was captured in a study of patients and donors after allogeneic stem cell transplantation. TCRdb itself ran the RT-PCR reads through MiXCR, one entry per CDR3 protein. In the table there are 400,000 to 450,000 distinct CDR3 sequences, approximately 16% of which are singletons. This clonotype appeared a few times. The germline gives CDR1 MNHEY, CDR2 SVGAGI. Trimming shortened V by 8 bases and J by 3 bases, and 5 bases separated the two germline ends. CDR3 length: 10 residues. Sequencing was performed on blood, either unsorted or a sorted T cell fraction (not recorded which). This sequence originates from a human donor who was either an allogeneic HSCT recipient or a stem cell or donor lymphocyte infusion donor (not recorded which). It is not recorded whose cells these are; they may come from a transplant donor. This chain uses TRBV6-5 with TRBJ2-7, with D unclear. The CDR3 loop is CASGDYEQYF. The DNA of the CDR3 is TGTGCCAGCGGTGACTACGAGCAGTACTTC.